This T cell receptor (beta chain) stems from a study of immune cell composition in non-small cell lung cancer. Study overall: Tumours were mainly lung adenocarcinoma or squamous cell carcinoma. Study observations and caveats: Tumour TCR-beta clonality showed no significant link to smoking pack-years. Top 10 clone scores and clonality were higher in squamous than adenocarcinoma. TIL tumour reactivity correlated with maximal tumour-associated clone frequency in adenocarcinoma.

The CDR3 contains 15 residues. Germline V gene sequence: CDR1 LGHNA, CDR2 YNFKEQ. V was clipped by 5 bases and J by 3 bases; unmatched bases: 6. In the case of this clone: Its antigen is unidentified.

The method was immunoSEQ multiplex PCR; TCRdb's version includes in-frame clones alone and lacks a portion of them. The table lists about 2,000 clones, roughly 87% of them singletons, with approximately 14% in the top ten. The chain recombines TRBV4-2 with TRBJ2-7; the match to TRBD2 covers 11 bases. The TCR originated in a human donor with non-small cell lung cancer. The sequencing sample was made of lung tumor tissue. DNA for the CDR3: TGTGCCAGCAGCGAAGCCGGGACTAGCGGCTACGAGCAGTACTTC. Amino acid sequence: CASSEAGTSGYEQYF.